This T cell receptor (beta chain) stems from a study of early T cells in non-severe SARS-CoV-2 infection. Germline V gives CDR1 MRHNA, CDR2 SNTAGT. Trimming cost V 5 bases and J 6 bases, with 10 bases left between them. The CDR3 has 13 residues. TCRdb reprocessed the 5' RACE reads via MiXCR and lists one record per CDR3 protein. The sample contains some 81,000 distinct CDR3 sequences, roughly a sixth of which appear only once. This clonotype appeared a single time. The sequenced material came from whole blood. The sequence was collected from an adult who was a healthcare worker with PCR-confirmed SARS-CoV-2 infection or an uninfected control (not recorded which). The chain combines TRBV6-4 with TRBJ2-2; a possible D gene is TRBD2 (6 bases). Here the CDR3 DNA reads TGTGCCAGCAGTCCGACTAGTCCCGGGGAGCTGTTTTTT. Translated, it gives CASSPTSPGELFF.